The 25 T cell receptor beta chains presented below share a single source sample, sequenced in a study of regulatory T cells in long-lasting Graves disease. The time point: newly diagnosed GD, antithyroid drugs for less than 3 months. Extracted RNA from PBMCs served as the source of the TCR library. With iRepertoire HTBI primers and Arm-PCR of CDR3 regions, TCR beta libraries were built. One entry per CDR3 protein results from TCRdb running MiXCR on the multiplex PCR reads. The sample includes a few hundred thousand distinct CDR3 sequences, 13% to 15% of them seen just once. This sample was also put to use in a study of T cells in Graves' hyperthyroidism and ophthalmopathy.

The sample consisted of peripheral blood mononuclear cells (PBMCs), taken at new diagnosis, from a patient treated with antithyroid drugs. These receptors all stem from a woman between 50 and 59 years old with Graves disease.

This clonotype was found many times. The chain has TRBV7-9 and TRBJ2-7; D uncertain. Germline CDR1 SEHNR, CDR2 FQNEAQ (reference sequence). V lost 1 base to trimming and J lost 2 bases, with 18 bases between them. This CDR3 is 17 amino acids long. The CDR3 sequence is CASSLGVRTQLTYEQYF. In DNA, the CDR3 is TGTGCCAGCAGCTTAGGGGTTAGGACCCAACTTACCTACGAGCAGTACTTC.

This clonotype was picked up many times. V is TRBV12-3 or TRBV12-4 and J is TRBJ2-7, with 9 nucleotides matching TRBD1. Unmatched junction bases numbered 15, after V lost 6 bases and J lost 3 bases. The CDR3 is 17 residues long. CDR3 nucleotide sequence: TGTGCCAGCAGAAGGGACAGGGAAAGTCGGGGGTTCTACGAGCAGTACTTC. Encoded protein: CASRRDRESRGFYEQYF.

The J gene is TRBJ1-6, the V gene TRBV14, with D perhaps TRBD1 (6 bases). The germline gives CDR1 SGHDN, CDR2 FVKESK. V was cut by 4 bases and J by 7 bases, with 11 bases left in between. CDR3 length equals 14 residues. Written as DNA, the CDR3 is TGTGCCAGCAGCCGACGGACAGCGAATTCACCCCTCCACTTT. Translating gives CASSRRTANSPLHF. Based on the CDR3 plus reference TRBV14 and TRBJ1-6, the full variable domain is EAGVTQFPSHSVIEKGQTVTLRCDPISGHDNLYWYRRVMGKEIKFLLHFVKESKQDESGMPNNRFLAERTGGTYSTLKVQPAELEDSGVYFCASSRRTANSPLHFGNGTRLTVT.

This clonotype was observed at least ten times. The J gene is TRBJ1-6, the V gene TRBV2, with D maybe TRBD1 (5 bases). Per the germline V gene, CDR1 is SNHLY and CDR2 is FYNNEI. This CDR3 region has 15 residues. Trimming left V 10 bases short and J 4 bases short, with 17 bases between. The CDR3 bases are TGTGCCACCAATTTAGGGGACGGTTATAATTCACCCCTCCACTTT. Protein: CATNLGDGYNSPLHF.

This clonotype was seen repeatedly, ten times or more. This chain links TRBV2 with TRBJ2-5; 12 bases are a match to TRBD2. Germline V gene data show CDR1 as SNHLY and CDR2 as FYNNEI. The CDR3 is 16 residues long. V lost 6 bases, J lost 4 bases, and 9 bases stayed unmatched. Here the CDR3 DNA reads TGTGCCAGCAGGATGACTAGCGGGAGAATGGGAGAGACCCAGTACTTC. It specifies CASRMTSGRMGETQYF. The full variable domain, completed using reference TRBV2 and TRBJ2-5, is EPEVTQTPSHQVTQMGQEVILRCVPISNHLYFYWYRQILGQKVEFLVSFYNNEISEKSEIFDDQFSVERPDGSNFTLKIRSTKLEDSAMYFCASRMTSGRMGETQYFGPGTRLLVL.

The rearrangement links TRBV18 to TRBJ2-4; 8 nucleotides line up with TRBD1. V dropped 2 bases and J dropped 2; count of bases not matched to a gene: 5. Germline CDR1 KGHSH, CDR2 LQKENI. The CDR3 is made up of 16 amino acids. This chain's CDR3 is CASSPGTGGPKNIQYF. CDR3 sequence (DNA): TGTGCCAGCTCACCAGGGACAGGTGGGCCCAAAAACATTCAGTACTTC.

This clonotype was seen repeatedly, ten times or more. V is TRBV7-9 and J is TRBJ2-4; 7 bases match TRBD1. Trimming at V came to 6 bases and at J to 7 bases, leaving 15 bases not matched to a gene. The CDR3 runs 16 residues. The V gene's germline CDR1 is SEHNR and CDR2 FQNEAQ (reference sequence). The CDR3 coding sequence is TGTGCCAGCAGAGCGGCAGGGGGATCTGTCGGGAACATTCAGTACTTC. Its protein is CASRAAGGSVGNIQYF. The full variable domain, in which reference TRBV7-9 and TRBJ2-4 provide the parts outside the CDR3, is DTGVSQNPRHKITKRGQNVTFRCDPISEHNRLYWYRQTLGQGPEFLTYFQNEAQLEKSRLLSDRFSAERPKGSFSTLEIQRTEQGDSAMYLCASRAAGGSVGNIQYFGAGTRLSVL.

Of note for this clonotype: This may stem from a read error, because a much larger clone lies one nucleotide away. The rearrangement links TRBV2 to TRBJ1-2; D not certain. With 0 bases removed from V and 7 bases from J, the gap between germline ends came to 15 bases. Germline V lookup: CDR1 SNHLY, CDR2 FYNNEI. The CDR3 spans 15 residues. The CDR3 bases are TGTGCCAGCAGTGAAGCGCGGCCCGGGGTTGGTGGCTACACCTTC. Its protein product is CASSEARPGVGGYTF.

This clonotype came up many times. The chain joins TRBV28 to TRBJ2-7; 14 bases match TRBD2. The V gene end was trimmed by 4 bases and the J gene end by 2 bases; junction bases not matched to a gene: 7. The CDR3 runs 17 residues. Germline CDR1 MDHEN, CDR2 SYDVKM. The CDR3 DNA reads TGTGCCAGCAGTTCCGGGGGACTAGCGGGGGAAACCTACGAGCAGTACTTC. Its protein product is CASSSGGLAGETYEQYF. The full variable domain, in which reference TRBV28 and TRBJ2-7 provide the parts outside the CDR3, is DVKVTQSSRYLVKRTGEKVFLECVQDMDHENMFWYRQDPGLGLRLIYFSYDVKMKEKGDIPEGYSVSREKKERFSLILESASTNQTSMYLCASSSGGLAGETYEQYFGPGTRLTVT.

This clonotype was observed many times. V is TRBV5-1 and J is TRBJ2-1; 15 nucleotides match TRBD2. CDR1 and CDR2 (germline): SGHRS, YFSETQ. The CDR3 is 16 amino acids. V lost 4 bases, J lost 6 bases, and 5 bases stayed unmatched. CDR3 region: CASSQGLAGGSNEQFF. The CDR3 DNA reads TGCGCCAGCAGCCAGGGACTAGCGGGAGGTTCCAATGAGCAGTTCTTC. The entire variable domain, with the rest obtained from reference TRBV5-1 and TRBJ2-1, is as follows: KAGVTQTPRYLIKTRGQQVTLSCSPISGHRSVSWYQQTPGQGLQFLFEYFSETQRNKGNFPGRFSGRQFSNSRSEMNVSTLELGDSALYLCASSQGLAGGSNEQFFGPGTRLTVL.

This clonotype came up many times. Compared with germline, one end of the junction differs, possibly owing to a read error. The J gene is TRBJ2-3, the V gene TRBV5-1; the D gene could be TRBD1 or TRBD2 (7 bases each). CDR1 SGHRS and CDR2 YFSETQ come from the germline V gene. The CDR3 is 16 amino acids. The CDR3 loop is CASSTTDRDYTDTQYF. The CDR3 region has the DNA TGTGCCAGCAGCACCACCGACAGGGACTACACAGATACGCAGTATTTT. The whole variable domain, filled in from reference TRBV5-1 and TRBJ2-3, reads KAGVTQTPRYLIKTRGQQVTLSCSPISGHRSVSWYQQTPGQGLQFLFEYFSETQRNKGNFPGRFSGRQFSNSRSEMNVSTLELGDSALYLCASSTTDRDYTDTQYFGPGTRLTVL.

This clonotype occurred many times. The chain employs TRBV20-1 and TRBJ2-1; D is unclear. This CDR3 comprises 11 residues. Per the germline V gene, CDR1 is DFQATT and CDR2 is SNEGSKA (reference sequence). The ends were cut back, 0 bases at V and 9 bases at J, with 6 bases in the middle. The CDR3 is CSARDSGEQFF. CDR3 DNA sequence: TGCAGTGCTAGAGATAGTGGTGAGCAGTTCTTC.

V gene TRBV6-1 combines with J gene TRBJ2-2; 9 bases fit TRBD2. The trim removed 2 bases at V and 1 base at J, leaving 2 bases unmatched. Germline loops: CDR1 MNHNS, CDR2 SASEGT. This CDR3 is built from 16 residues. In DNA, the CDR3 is TGTGCCAGCAGTGAACTTAGCGGGGGGAACACCGGGGAGCTGTTTTTT. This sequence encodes CASSELSGGNTGELFF.

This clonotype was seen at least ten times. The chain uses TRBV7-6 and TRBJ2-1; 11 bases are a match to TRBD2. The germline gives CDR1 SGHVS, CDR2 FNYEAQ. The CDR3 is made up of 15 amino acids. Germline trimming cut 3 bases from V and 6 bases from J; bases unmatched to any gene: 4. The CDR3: CASSFGTSGFNEQFF. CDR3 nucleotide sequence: TGTGCCAGCAGCTTTGGGACTAGCGGCTTCAATGAGCAGTTCTTC.

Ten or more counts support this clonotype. CDR3 DNA: TGTGCCAGCATCTCCTCGGGGTCCGAGCAGTACTTC. As protein: CASISSGSEQYF. The chain is built from TRBV2 and TRBJ2-7; D may be TRBD2 (5 bases). This CDR3 region has 12 residues. Germline CDR1 SNHLY, CDR2 FYNNEI. Trimming removed 7 bases from V and 6 bases from J, with 13 bases in between. Supplemented by reference TRBV2 and TRBJ2-7, the full variable domain reads EPEVTQTPSHQVTQMGQEVILRCVPISNHLYFYWYRQILGQKVEFLVSFYNNEISEKSEIFDDQFSVERPDGSNFTLKIRSTKLEDSAMYFCASISSGSEQYFGPGTRLTVT.

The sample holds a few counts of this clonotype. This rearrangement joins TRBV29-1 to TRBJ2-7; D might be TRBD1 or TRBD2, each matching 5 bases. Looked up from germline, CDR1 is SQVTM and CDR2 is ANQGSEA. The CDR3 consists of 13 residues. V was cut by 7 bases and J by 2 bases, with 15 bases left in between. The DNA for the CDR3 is TGCAGCGGGGGACCCCCGAACCCCTACGAGCAGTACTTC. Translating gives CSGGPPNPYEQYF.

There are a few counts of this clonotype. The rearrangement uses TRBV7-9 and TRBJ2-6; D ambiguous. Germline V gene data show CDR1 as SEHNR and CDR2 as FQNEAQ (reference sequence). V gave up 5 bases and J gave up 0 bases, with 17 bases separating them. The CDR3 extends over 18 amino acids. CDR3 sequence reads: CASSPPLGRVSGANVLTF. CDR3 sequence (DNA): TGTGCCAGCAGCCCCCCCCTAGGAAGGGTCTCTGGGGCCAACGTCCTGACTTTC.

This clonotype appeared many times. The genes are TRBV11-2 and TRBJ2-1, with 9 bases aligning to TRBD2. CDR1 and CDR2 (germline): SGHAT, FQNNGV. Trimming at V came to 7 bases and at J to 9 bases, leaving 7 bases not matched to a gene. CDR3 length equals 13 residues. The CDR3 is CASNMGLALEQFF. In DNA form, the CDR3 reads TGTGCCAGCAACATGGGACTAGCACTTGAGCAGTTCTTC.

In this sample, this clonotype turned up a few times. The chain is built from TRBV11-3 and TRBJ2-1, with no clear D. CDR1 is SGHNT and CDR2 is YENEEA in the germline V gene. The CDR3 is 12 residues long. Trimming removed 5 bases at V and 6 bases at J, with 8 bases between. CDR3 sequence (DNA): TGTGCCAGCAGCAATTGGGGCAATGAGCAGTTCTTC. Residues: CASSNWGNEQFF.

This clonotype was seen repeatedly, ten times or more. The CDR3 DNA is TGTGCCAGCAGCCCGCATATTGACTACTACGAGCAGTACTTC. Its translation: CASSPHIDYYEQYF. V usage is TRBV2 and J usage is TRBJ2-7, with D perhaps matching TRBD2 (5 bases). The CDR3 is 14 amino acids. The V end lost 6 bases, the J end lost 3 bases, and 15 bases lay between the germline ends. Germline V CDR1 and CDR2: SNHLY, FYNNEI.

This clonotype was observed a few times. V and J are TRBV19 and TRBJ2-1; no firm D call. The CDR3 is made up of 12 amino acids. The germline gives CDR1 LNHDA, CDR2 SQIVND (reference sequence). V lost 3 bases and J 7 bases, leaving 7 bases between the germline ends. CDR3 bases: TGTGCCAGTAGTATTGAAGGGAATGAGCAGTTCTTC. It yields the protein CASSIEGNEQFF.

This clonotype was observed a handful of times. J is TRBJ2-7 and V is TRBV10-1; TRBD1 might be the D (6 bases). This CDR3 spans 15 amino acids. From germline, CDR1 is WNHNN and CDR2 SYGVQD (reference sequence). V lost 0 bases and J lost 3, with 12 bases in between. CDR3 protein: CASSESGQGLYEQYF. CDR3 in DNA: TGCGCCAGCAGTGAGTCTGGGCAGGGGCTCTACGAGCAGTACTTC.

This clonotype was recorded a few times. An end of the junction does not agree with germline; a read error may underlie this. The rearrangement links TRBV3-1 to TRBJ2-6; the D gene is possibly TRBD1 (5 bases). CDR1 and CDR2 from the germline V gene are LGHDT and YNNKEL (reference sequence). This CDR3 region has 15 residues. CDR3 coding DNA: TGTGCCAGCAGGCTGGGAAGAACTGGGGCCAACGTCCCGACTTTC. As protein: CASRLGRTGANVPTF.

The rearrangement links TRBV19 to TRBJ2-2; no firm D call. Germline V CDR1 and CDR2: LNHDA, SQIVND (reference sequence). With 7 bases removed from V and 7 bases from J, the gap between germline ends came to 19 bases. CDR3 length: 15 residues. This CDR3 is CASTLGERLDGELFF. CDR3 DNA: TGTGCCAGTACTCTAGGAGAGAGGTTGGACGGGGAGCTGTTTTTT.

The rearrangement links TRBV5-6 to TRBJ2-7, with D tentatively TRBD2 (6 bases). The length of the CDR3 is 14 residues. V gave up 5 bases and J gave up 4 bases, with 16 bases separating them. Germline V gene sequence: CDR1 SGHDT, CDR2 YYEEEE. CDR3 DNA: TGTGCCAGCAGTTTCGCGGGGTTCTTTTACGAGCAGTACTTC. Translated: CASSFAGFFYEQYF. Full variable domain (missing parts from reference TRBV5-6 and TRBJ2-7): DAGVTQSPTHLIKTRGQQVTLRCSPKSGHDTVSWYQQALGQGPQFIFQYYEEEERQRGNFPDRFSGHQFPNYSSELNVNALLLGDSALYLCASSFAGFFYEQYFGPGTRLTVT.